This T cell receptor (beta chain) was documented in a study of early T cells in non-severe SARS-CoV-2 infection. This clonotype was detected many times. Individual cDNA molecules received unique molecular identifiers during library preparation. TCRdb reprocessed the 5' RACE reads via MiXCR and lists one record per CDR3 protein. Of 35,000 to 45,000 distinct CDR3 sequences listed, roughly 6% are singletons. Germline CDR1 SQVTM, CDR2 ANQGSEA. V lost 6 bases, J lost 4 bases, and 20 bases lay in between. The CDR3 totals 15 residues. Input material: whole blood. The origin of this receptor is an adult who was a healthcare worker with PCR-confirmed SARS-CoV-2 infection or an uninfected control (not recorded which). V and J are TRBV29-1 and TRBJ2-3; maybe TRBD1 (5 bases). The CDR3 here is CSVDPGQSRPDTQYF. CDR3 DNA: TGCAGCGTCGACCCCGGACAATCCCGACCAGATACGCAGTATTTT.